This TCR beta chain was sequenced during a study of shared clonotypes between healthy human individuals (dated by TCRdb to the early 2020s). The study in broad terms: The cohort included three men and a couple of women between 18 and 49 years of age. To estimate repertoire size and how much clonotype sharing occurs between individuals, the study deeply sequenced the blood TCR repertoires of about 5 healthy adults. Libraries were prepared and TCR repertoires were sequenced by different laboratories using diverse techniques, in order to increase sequencing depth and limit assay-specific biases. Leukapheresis yielded between about 0.85 and 9 billion PBMCs per donor.

The donors were healthy, HIV-negative adults with no recently reported acute infections or vaccinations. All donors were Caucasian adults living in Nashville, Tennessee, USA. For unsorted samples, some 90 million PBMCs were counted and genomic DNA was extracted with the QIAamp DNA Blood Mini kit. Blood was collected by leukapheresis, and PBMCs were isolated by Ficoll-Histopaque density gradient centrifugation and then cryopreserved in liquid nitrogen vapor phase. Broader findings and caveats from the paper: Sampling was restricted to blood, and TCR repertoires in tissues likely differ from the TCR repertoires found in blood. Pairwise subsampling indicated that sequencing depth was expected to affect the degree of clonotype sharing among donors. The genetic and exposure-history diversity represented was limited by the small number of donors.

Using the deep immunoSEQ assay, multiplex PCR amplified TCR CDR3 regions from genomic DNA. Genomic DNA extracted from each cell subset was distributed evenly over all wells of several immunoSEQ 96-well plates, and each plate served as one replicate. For unsorted PBMC, 250 to 350 ng genomic DNA, equal to approximately 30,000 T cell genomes, was loaded into each replicate PCR. Genomic DNA from unsorted PBMC was sequenced over ten immunoSEQ deep assay plates. Purified libraries were quantified with a Qubit 3.0 fluorometer, sized on a Bioanalyzer 2100, and re-quantified with the KAPA Library Quantification kit. Every immunoSEQ 96-well plate was sequenced on a separate single-read 150-cycle Illumina NextSeq 550 flow cell. Turning to the authors' computational methods: Because the immunoSEQ output included only junctional sequences and no quality scores, the filtering could not be the same as the filtering used for full-length reads. To assign V/J genes and CDR3, sequences were annotated against IMGT germline references using PyIR, a Python wrapper for IgBLAST v1.9. Reads with weak V/J assignments (E-value above 1e-6), missing CDR3, stop codons, out-of-frame junctions, or ambiguous translated residues were removed. V3J clonotypes were defined as sequences sharing an identical inferred V gene, J gene, and CDR3 amino acid sequence. Percentage overlap between repertoires was computed as shared unique clonotypes divided by the size of the smaller repertoire. Richness of each repertoire was evaluated using RTK rarefaction, the Chao1 estimator, and Recon v2.1 estimates of unobserved clonotypes. TCRdb re-hosts the immuneACCESS table, in-frame sequences only. Its copies lack some clones; in the studies checked, an unresolved V gene accounts for under half of them, and the cause for the rest is not known. V and J calls and clone size follow that table, whereas D and trimming were derived from the DNA. A total of about 460,000 clones appear in this sample, around 77% of them only once. The ten most abundant clones make up about 12% of the sample.

In regard to this clone: It has no known antigen specificity. Nothing much larger sits one base from this clone, and base qualities are not available.

CDR1 and CDR2, looked up from the germline V gene (reference sequence), are GTSNPN and SVGIG. Trimming takes 2 bases off V and 5 bases off J; junction bases not matched to a gene: 11. There are 16 amino acids in the CDR3, from cysteine to phenylalanine inclusive. This entry keeps only the CDR3 DNA: 48 bases, framed from base 1. Input material: PBMCs. The sequence was obtained from a woman between 35 and 50 years old in good health. Some clones in this sample may be carry-over from other donors' samples. Recombination linked TRBV30 to TRBJ2-5; 10 bases in the junction line up with TRBD2. Read as DNA, the sequence is TGTGCCTGGAGTCCAGGGGCTAGCGGGAGCTTGGAGACCCAGTACTTC. This codes for CAWSPGASGSLETQYF.